This note documents a single TCR beta chain sequence. The CDR3 covers 17 residues. CDR1 is SGHTA, CDR2 FQGTGA, per germline. The entry originates in a study of human CD8 memory T cell subsets. Making the TCR beta libraries relied on UMI-labeled 5' RACE. TCRdb reprocessed the 5' RACE reads, keeping one entry per CDR3 protein, no DNA. The listing contains roughly 5,000 distinct CDR3 sequences. Sequenced input: CD8+ T cells from PBMCs. The TCR was taken from a human donor in good health. The rearrangement uses TRBV7-3 and TRBJ2-5; TCRdb's D call of TRBD1 is untestable without DNA. This CDR3 reads CASSLWDGGRHPETQYF.